This T cell receptor beta chain was captured by sequencing in a study of regulatory T cells in long-lasting Graves disease. Overall study findings and caveats: Clonotypes that were public and shared totalled 2,500 to 3,500 in persistent patients versus 966 in new patients.

Of note for this clonotype: Its antigen is unidentified.

The time point is: persistent/refractory GD, antithyroid drugs over 5 years with positive TRAb. PBMCs were the source of the RNA used for TCR sequencing. The EDTA tubes were filled with around 9.1 milliliters of drawn peripheral blood. Arm-PCR of CDR3 regions with iRepertoire HTBI primers generated TCR beta libraries. One entry per CDR3 protein, called by TCRdb with MiXCR from the multiplex PCR reads. The data contain about 660,000 distinct CDR3 sequences, about 30% of them seen just once; the ten biggest clones take up roughly 46%. The specimen comprised peripheral blood mononuclear cells (PBMCs), sampled when the disease was refractory, from a patient treated with antithyroid drugs. This clonotype was obtained from a female donor with Graves disease.

The CDR3 nucleotides are TGTGCCAGCAGCACCCCACTGGGCTCCTACGAGCAGTACTTC. The encoded protein is CASSTPLGSYEQYF. The genes are TRBV7-9 and TRBJ2-7; no definite D call. Germline V CDR1 and CDR2: SEHNR, FQNEAQ (reference sequence). The length of the CDR3 is 14 residues. Between the trimmed V and J ends, which lost 5 bases and 0 bases, there was a span of 11 bases.